One T cell receptor beta chain is described in this entry. No antigen is known for it. The CDR3 sequence is 15 residues long. Germline V CDR1 and CDR2: SNHLY, FYNNEI. V trimming: 8 bases; J trimming: 2 bases; junction bases outside the gene matches: 12. The data were produced by immunoSEQ multiplex PCR, yet TCRdb's version contains in-frame clones alone and is incomplete. The repertoire holds 300,000 to 400,000 clones, with approximately 90% as singletons. The data belong to a study of cytomegalovirus exposure and HLA in healthy donors. Study-wide results and caveats: The tendency of first-cohort TCR clusters to co-occur in the roughly 130 validation repertoires emerged from a later analysis. Among TCR beta chains, those listed as cytomegalovirus-associated numbered approximately 150.

Separate from the approximately 670-subject first cohort was the approximately 110-subject validation cohort, to which the donors belonged. The receptor was derived from a woman between 18 and 29 years old in good health and CMV-seronegative. The sample consisted of PBMCs. This rearrangement joins TRBV2 to TRBJ2-7, with 7 nucleotides matching TRBD1. Here the CDR3 reads CASSLSVTGTYEQYF. The CDR3 nucleotides read TGTGCCAGCTCCCTCTCGGTGACAGGGACCTACGAGCAGTACTTC.